These 15 T cell receptor beta chains came from one sample sequenced in a study of CD8+ T cells in alopecia areata. Regarding treatment: oral pan-JAK inhibitor, 5-10 mg twice daily. cDNA prepared by RNA extraction and subsequent reverse transcription served as the template for sequencing. The assay was immunoSEQ multiplex PCR, and TCRdb's table has in-frame clones only and misses some. The table has about 90,000 clones, 44% seen once. The sample here was CD8+ T cells sorted from blood, taken at week 24, from a patient treated with tofacitinib. These receptors were obtained from a human donor with alopecia areata.

The chain employs TRBV29-1 and TRBJ2-7; 7 nucleotides line up with TRBD1. Germline CDR1 and CDR2: SQVTM and ANQGSEA. With 5 bases clipped from V and 2 bases from J, the junction kept 9 bases outside the gene matches. This CDR3 comprises 14 residues. The CDR3 is CSVQPGQTTYEQYF. CDR3 sequence (DNA): TGCAGCGTTCAACCGGGACAGACAACCTACGAGCAGTACTTC.

This clone was detected a few times. The chain combines TRBV29-1 with TRBJ2-2; D is perhaps TRBD2 (7 bases). The V end lost 7 bases, the J end lost 4 bases, and 16 bases lay between the germline ends. The CDR3 has 14 residues. Germline CDR1 is SQVTM and CDR2 is ANQGSEA. This CDR3 reads CSATGGEGTGELFF. Written as DNA, the CDR3 is TGCAGCGCAACGGGGGGCGAGGGCACCGGGGAGCTGTTTTTT.

The chain couples TRBV9 to TRBJ2-3, with 8 nucleotides matching TRBD2. This CDR3 contains 17 residues. CDR1 and CDR2 from the germline V gene are SGDLS and YYNGEE. Unmatched junction bases numbered 11, after V lost 3 bases and J lost 2 bases. CDR3 amino acids: CASSAVRRGDPTDTQYF. The CDR3 DNA sequence: TGTGCCAGCAGCGCCGTCCGGCGGGGGGACCCCACAGATACGCAGTATTTT. Combining the CDR3 with reference TRBV9 and TRBJ2-3 gives the whole variable domain DSGVTQTPKHLITATGQRVTLRCSPRSGDLSVYWYQQSLDQGLQFLIQYYNGEERAKGNILERFSAQQFPDLHSELNLSSLELGDSALYFCASSAVRRGDPTDTQYFGPGTRLTVL.

The V gene is TRBV4-3, the J gene TRBJ2-5, with TRBD2 matching over 8 bases. Germline CDR1 is LGHNA and CDR2 is YSLEER. V was clipped by 4 bases and J by 2 bases; unmatched bases: 12. This CDR3 has 17 amino acids. CDR3 region: CASSPAPSGGRQETQYF. In nucleotides, the CDR3 is TGCGCCAGCAGCCCAGCACCCTCGGGGGGGCGGCAAGAGACCCAGTACTTC.

As for this clone: This specimen includes other DNA sequences encoding the same CDR3. The chain carries TRBV9 and TRBJ2-7, with 8 bases aligning to TRBD2. This CDR3 is 15 amino acids long. V dropped 0 bases and J dropped 1; count of bases not matched to a gene: 3. Germline-derived CDR1 and CDR2 are SGDLS and YYNGEE. CDR3 loop: CASSVGTSGSYEQYF. The CDR3 DNA sequence: TGTGCCAGCAGCGTAGGAACTAGCGGATCCTACGAGCAGTACTTC.

The chain links TRBV7-9 to TRBJ2-7; the match to TRBD1 covers 7 bases. This CDR3 is built from 14 residues. V lost 5 bases, J lost 5 bases, and 9 bases stayed unmatched. Germline CDR1 and CDR2: SEHNR and FQNEAQ (reference sequence). CDR3 region: CASSTDREVHEQYF. The CDR3 DNA reads TGTGCCAGCAGCACCGACAGGGAAGTCCACGAGCAGTACTTC.

The gene calls are TRBV30 and TRBJ2-1; a possible D gene is TRBD2 (5 bases). The CDR3 is 13 residues long. The germline V gene encodes CDR1 GTSNPN and CDR2 SVGIG (reference sequence). The ends were cut back, 5 bases at V and 5 bases at J, with 13 bases in the middle. This chain's CDR3 is CAWDYGGHNEQFF. CDR3 bases: TGTGCCTGGGATTACGGAGGCCACAATGAGCAGTTCTTC. Drawing the rest from reference TRBV30 and TRBJ2-1, the complete variable domain is SQTIHQWPATLVQPVGSPLSLECTVEGTSNPNLYWYRQAAGRGLQLLFYSVGIGQISSEVPQNLSASRPQDRQFILSSKKLLLSDSGFYLCAWDYGGHNEQFFGPGTRLTVL.

This clone turned up a few times. The chain combines TRBV5-1 with TRBJ2-5, with D possibly being TRBD1 (6 bases). Germline V gene lookup returns CDR1 SGHRS and CDR2 YFSETQ. The CDR3 sequence is 15 residues long. The V end lost 4 bases, the J end lost 5 bases, and 18 bases lay between the germline ends. The CDR3 DNA sequence: TGCGCCAGCAGCCACGGACAGAAGACGGGGGAGACCCAGTACTTC. Its protein is CASSHGQKTGETQYF.

The V call is TRBV4-1, the J call TRBJ2-3, with 10 bases aligning to TRBD2. Germline V lookup: CDR1 MGHRA, CDR2 YSYEKL. V shed 0 bases and J 4 bases; nucleotides not matched to a gene: 4. The CDR3 is 16 residues long. CDR3 sequence reads: CASSQEGLAGADTQYF. The CDR3 DNA sequence: TGCGCCAGCAGCCAAGAAGGTCTAGCGGGAGCAGATACGCAGTATTTT.

V usage is TRBV5-1 and J usage is TRBJ2-1, with 11 bases fitting TRBD2. The CDR3 contains 19 residues. Germline loops: CDR1 SGHRS, CDR2 YFSETQ. V lost 4 bases to trimming and J lost 3 bases; unmatched junction nucleotides: 15. CDR3 nucleotide sequence: TGCGCCAGCAGCCCGGAATCACCTAGCGGGAGGTGGGACTACAATGAGCAGTTCTTC. This encodes CASSPESPSGRWDYNEQFF.

CDR3 residues: CASRETAGALYNEQFF. The DNA for the CDR3 is TGTGCCAGCAGGGAAACGGCGGGAGCACTATACAATGAGCAGTTCTTC. This chain links TRBV7-2 with TRBJ2-1, with TRBD2 matching 7 bases. The CDR3 covers 16 residues. Germline CDR1 reads SGHTA; CDR2 reads FQGNSA. Trimming cost V 6 bases and J 4 bases; bases outside gene matches: 12.

The V and J genes are TRBV6-1 and TRBJ2-4, with 7 nucleotides matching TRBD1. With V trimmed by 6 bases and J by 8 bases, 10 bases remained unmatched. CDR1 and CDR2 (germline): MNHNS, SASEGT. The CDR3 is 14 amino acids. CDR3 nucleotide sequence: TGTGCCAGCAGAGACAGGGTTTTAGTTGACATTCAGTACTTC. This translates into CASRDRVLVDIQYF.

The gene calls are TRBV7-8 and TRBJ2-5; TRBD2 agrees at 7 bases. Trimming removed 1 base from V and 2 bases from J; junction bases left unmatched: 7. In germline, CDR1 is SGHVS, CDR2 FQNEAQ. The CDR3 extends over 16 amino acids. The CDR3 DNA is TGTGCCAGCAGCTTAGTTCGGCTAGCGGATCAAGAGACCCAGTACTTC. This codes for CASSLVRLADQETQYF.

This chain joins TRBV27 and TRBJ1-5; possibly TRBD1 for D (5 bases). CDR1 and CDR2 (germline): MNHEY, SMNVEV (reference sequence). The CDR3 has 13 amino acids. The V and J ends lost 0 bases and 5 bases respectively, with 5 bases between them. CDR3 bases: TGTGCCAGCAGTTTATCGGGGGATCAGCCCCAGCATTTT. Translating it yields CASSLSGDQPQHF.

This sequence joins TRBV30 and TRBJ2-5; 10 bases align to TRBD1. The CDR3 loop spans 15 amino acids. Germline CDR1 and CDR2: GTSNPN and SVGIG (reference sequence). The ends lost 1 base at V and 5 bases at J; junction bases unmatched: 7. In DNA form, the CDR3 reads TGTGCCTGGAGTGGCGGGACAGGGGCAGCGGAGACCCAGTACTTC. Its translation: CAWSGGTGAAETQYF. Variable domain in full (rest from reference TRBV30 and TRBJ2-5): SQTIHQWPATLVQPVGSPLSLECTVEGTSNPNLYWYRQAAGRGLQLLFYSVGIGQISSEVPQNLSASRPQDRQFILSSKKLLLSDSGFYLCAWSGGTGAAETQYFGPGTRLLVL.